The following is a T cell receptor (beta chain) sequence with its context. A much larger clonotype is one base distant, so this may be a read error. Generation of bulk TCR libraries relied on previously described methods and listed TCR primers. MiXCR, applied by TCRdb to the PCR reads, yields one record per CDR3 protein. The sample gives tens of thousands of distinct CDR3 sequences, about 24% of which show up once; about 0.93% is in the top ten. As CD8+CD4-CCR7+CD45RA+ cells, naive CD8 T cells were sorted. Germline V CDR1 and CDR2: SGHAT, FQNNGV. The V end was cut by 1 base, the J end by 0 bases, with 18 bases between. The length of the CDR3 is 19 residues. The sample originates from a study of molecular identifiers for immune sequencing clone quantification. Across the study: Within a replicate experiment, RNA obtained from either 20,000 or 100,000 naive CD8 cells was divided into five aliquots, and four of those aliquots were then sequenced.

The chain has TRBV11-2 and TRBJ1-4; a weak D match, TRBD1 (6 bases). Sequenced input: naive CD8+ T cells from blood, with Jurkat cell RNA spiked in. Subset here: FACS-sorted CD8+CD4-CCR7+CD45RA+ naive T cells. The sequence was collected from a human donor in good health. Some libraries in this study had Jurkat cell RNA spiked in. In DNA, the CDR3 is TGTGCCAGCAGCTTAGGCACAGGGCACATAGATGCAACTAATGAAAAACTGTTTTTT. Encoded protein: CASSLGTGHIDATNEKLFF.